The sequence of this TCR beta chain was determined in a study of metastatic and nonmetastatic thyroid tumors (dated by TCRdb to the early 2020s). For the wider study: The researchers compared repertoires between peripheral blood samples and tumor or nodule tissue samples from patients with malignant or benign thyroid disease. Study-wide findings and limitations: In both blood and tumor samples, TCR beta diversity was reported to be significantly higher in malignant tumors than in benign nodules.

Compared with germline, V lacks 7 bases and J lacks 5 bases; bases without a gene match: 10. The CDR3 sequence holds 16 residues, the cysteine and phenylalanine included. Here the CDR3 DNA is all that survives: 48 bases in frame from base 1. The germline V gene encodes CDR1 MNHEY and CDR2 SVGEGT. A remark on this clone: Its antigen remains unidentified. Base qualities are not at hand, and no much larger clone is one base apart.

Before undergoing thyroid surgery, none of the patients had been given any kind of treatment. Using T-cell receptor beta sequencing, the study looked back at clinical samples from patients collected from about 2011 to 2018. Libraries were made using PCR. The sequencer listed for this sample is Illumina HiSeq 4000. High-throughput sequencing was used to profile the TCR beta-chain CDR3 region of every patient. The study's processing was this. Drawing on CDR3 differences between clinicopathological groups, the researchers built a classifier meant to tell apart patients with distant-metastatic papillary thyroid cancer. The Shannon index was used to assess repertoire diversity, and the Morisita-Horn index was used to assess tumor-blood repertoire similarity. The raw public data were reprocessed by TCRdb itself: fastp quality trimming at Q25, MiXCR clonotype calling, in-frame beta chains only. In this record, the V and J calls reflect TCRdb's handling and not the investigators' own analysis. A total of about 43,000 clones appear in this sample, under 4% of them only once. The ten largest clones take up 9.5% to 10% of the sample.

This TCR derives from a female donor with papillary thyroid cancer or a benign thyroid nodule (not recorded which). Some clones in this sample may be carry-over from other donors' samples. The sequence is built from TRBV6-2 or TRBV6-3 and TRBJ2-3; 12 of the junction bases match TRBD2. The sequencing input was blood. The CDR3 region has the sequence CASIPRLAGGQDTQYF. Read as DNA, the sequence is TGTGCCAGCATCCCTAGGCTAGCGGGGGGGCAAGATACGCAGTATTTT.